This note documents a single T cell receptor beta chain sequence. As yet, its antigen is unknown. TCR beta libraries were prepared from cDNA with unique molecular identifiers. TCRdb ran MiXCR on the PCR reads and lists one entry per CDR3 protein. The sample has some 370,000 distinct CDR3 sequences; 30% to 45% are singletons. The data stem from a study of post-analysis software for immune sequencing data. Study-wide background: Included among the disease courses, which were recorded for the cohort, were relapsing-remitting, secondary progressive and progressive-relapsing multiple sclerosis. Study conclusions and caveats: TRBV5-6, TRBV5-1 and TRBV20-1 belonged to a set of roughly five TRBV segments that were more frequent in patients than controls. Relative to controls, patients with multiple sclerosis showed significantly lower normalized Chao1 diversity.

This CDR3 has 15 residues. Germline CDR1 is DFQATT and CDR2 is SNEGSKA (reference sequence). Trimming stripped 0 bases from V and 2 bases from J, with 13 bases between. This TCR was recovered from a girl aged 10 to 17 with multiple sclerosis. The material sequenced was blood. The chain joins TRBV20-1 to TRBJ2-5; D perhaps matches TRBD2 (5 bases). The CDR3 sequence is CSARDPFRGQETQYF. DNA for the CDR3: TGCAGTGCTAGAGATCCCTTTCGCGGGCAAGAGACCCAGTACTTC.